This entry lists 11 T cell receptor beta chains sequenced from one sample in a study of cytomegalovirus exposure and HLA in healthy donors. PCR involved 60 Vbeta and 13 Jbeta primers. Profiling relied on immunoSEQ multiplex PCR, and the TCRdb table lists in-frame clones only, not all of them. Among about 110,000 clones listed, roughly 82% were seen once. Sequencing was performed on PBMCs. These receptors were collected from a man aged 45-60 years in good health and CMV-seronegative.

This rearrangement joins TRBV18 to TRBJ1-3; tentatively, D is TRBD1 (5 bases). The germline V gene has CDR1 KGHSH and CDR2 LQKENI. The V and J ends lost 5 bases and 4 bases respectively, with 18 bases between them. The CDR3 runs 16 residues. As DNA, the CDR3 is TGTGCCAGCTCAGGCGGGACTCTCAGCACCGGAAACACCATATATTTT. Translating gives CASSGGTLSTGNTIYF.

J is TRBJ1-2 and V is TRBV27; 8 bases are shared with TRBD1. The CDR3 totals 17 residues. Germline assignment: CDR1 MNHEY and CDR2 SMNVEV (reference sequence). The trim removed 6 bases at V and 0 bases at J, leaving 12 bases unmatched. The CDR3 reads CASSGFGQGVSNYGYTF. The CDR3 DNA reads TGTGCCAGCAGCGGATTCGGACAGGGCGTTTCTAACTATGGCTACACCTTC.

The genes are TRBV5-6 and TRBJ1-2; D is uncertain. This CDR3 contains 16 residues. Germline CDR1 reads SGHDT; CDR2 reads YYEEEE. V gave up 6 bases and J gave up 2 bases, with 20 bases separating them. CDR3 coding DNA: TGTGCCAGCACCCTGCTTTACGAGGGATTCAACTATGGCTACACCTTC. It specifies CASTLLYEGFNYGYTF. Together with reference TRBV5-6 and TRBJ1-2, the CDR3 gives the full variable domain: DAGVTQSPTHLIKTRGQQVTLRCSPKSGHDTVSWYQQALGQGPQFIFQYYEEEERQRGNFPDRFSGHQFPNYSSELNVNALLLGDSALYLCASTLLYEGFNYGYTFGSGTRLTVV.

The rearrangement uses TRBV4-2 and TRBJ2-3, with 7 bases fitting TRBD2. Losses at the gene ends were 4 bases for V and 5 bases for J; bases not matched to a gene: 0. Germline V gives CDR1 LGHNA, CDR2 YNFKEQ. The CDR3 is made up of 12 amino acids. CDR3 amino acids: CASSRTRDTQYF. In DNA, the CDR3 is TGTGCCAGCAGCCGGACTAGAGATACGCAGTATTTT.

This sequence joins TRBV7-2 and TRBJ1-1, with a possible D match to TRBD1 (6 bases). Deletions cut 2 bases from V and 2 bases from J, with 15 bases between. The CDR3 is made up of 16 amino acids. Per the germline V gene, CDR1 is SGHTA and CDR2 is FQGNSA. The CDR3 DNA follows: TGTGCCAGCAGCTTACTGACAGGATTCGGAAACACTGAAGCTTTCTTT. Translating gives CASSLLTGFGNTEAFF.

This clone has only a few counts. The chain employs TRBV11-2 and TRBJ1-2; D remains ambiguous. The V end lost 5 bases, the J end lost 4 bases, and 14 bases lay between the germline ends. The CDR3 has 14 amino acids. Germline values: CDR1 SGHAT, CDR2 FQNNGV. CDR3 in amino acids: CASSQTISGYGYTF. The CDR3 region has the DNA TGTGCCAGCAGCCAAACGATTAGCGGCTATGGCTACACCTTC.

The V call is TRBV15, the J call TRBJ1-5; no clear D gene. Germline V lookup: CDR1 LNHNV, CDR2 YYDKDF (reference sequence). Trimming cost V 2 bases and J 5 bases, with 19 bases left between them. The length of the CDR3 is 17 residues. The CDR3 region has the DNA TGTGCCACCAGCAGATATGACGGATCGAGGGATTATCAGCCCCAGCATTTT. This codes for CATSRYDGSRDYQPQHF. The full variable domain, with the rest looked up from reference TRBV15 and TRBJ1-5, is DAMVIQNPRYQVTQFGKPVTLSCSQTLNHNVMYWYQQKSSQAPKLLFHYYDKDFNNEADTPDNFQSRRPNTSFCFLDIRSPGLGDTAMYLCATSRYDGSRDYQPQHFGDGTRLSIL.

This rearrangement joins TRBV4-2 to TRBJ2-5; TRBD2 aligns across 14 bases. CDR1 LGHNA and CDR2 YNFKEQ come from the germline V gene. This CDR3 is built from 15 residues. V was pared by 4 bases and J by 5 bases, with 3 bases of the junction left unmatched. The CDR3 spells CASSLGTSGGETQYF. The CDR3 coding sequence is TGTGCCAGCAGCCTTGGGACTAGCGGGGGTGAGACCCAGTACTTC.

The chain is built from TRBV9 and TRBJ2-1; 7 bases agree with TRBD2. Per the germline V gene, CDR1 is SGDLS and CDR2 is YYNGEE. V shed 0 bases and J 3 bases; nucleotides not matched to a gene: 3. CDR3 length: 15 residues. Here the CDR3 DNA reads TGTGCCAGCAGCGTAGAAGCGGGGATCTACAATGAGCAGTTCTTC. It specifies CASSVEAGIYNEQFF.

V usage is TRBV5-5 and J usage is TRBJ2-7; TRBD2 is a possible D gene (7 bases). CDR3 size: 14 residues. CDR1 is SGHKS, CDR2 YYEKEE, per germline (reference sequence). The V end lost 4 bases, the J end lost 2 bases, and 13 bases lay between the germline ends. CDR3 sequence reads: CASSPGAGAYEQYV. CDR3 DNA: TGTGCCAGCAGCCCGGGGGCGGGAGCCTACGAGCAGTACGTC.

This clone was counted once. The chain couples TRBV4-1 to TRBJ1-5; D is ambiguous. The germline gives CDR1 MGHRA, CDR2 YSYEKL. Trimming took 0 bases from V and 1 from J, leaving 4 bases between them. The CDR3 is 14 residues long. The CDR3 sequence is CASSQDSSNQPQHF. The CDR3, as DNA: TGCGCCAGCAGCCAAGATTCGAGCAATCAGCCCCAGCATTTT.